This T cell receptor (beta chain) is from a study of blood T cell repertoires in COVID-19. The assay was immunoSEQ multiplex PCR, and TCRdb's table has in-frame clones only and misses some. Of some 59,000 clones detected, 89% appear once; the ten largest clones hold approximately 1.5%. The CDR3 runs to 12 residues. CDR1 is SNHLY, CDR2 FYNNEI, per germline. Trimming cost V 7 bases and J 8 bases; bases outside gene matches: 7. The sample comprised peripheral blood. This rearrangement joins TRBV2 to TRBJ1-2; 7 bases are shared with TRBD1. The receptor's source is a man aged 55 to 70 with acute or convalescent COVID-19. As DNA, the CDR3 is TGTGCCAGCACCCTCGAGACAGGGGGCTACACCTTC. Translated, it gives CASTLETGGYTF. The variable domain in full, with the rest retrieved from reference TRBV2 and TRBJ1-2, is EPEVTQTPSHQVTQMGQEVILRCVPISNHLYFYWYRQILGQKVEFLVSFYNNEISEKSEIFDDQFSVERPDGSNFTLKIRSTKLEDSAMYFCASTLETGGYTFGSGTRLTVV.